A selection of T cell receptor beta chains follows, all from one sample in a study of T cells in Graves' hyperthyroidism and ophthalmopathy. TCRdb redid the calling of the multiplex PCR reads with MiXCR, one entry per CDR3 protein. In the table there are some 440,000 distinct CDR3 sequences, 15% to 18% of which are singletons. Material for sequencing was blood. The receptors were sampled from a young woman with Graves' hyperthyroidism. The CDR3 runs from the conserved cysteine through the conserved F or W. The order of the fields is CDR3 protein, CDR3 DNA, V gene, J gene, D gene, clone size. D genes are given only for firm matches. A clone size is listed for some rows: how often the clone was seen (once, few, many), or a class if it is expanded.

CDR3: CASSFGLQETQYF
DNA: TGTGCCAGCAGCTTTGGGCTCCAAGAGACCCAGTACTTC
V: TRBV27
J: TRBJ2-5
D: -
size: many

CDR3: CASSLEASGGGTQYF
DNA: TGTGCCAGCAGCTTGGAGGCTAGCGGGGGGGGAACGCAGTATTTT
V: TRBV5-4
J: TRBJ2-3
D: TRBD2
size: few

CDR3: CASSLYFGETQYF
DNA: TGTGCCAGCAGCTTGTACTTTGGAGAGACCCAGTACTTC
V: TRBV7-2
J: TRBJ2-5
D: -
size: -

CDR3: CASSDDVGYQPQHF
DNA: TGTGCCAGTAGTGACGACGTAGGGTATCAGCCCCAGCATTTT
V: TRBV19
J: TRBJ1-5
D: -
size: -

CDR3: CASSRTGDGAPLHF
DNA: TGCGCCAGCAGCCGAACAGGGGATGGGGCACCCCTCCACTTT
V: TRBV5-1
J: TRBJ1-6
D: TRBD1
size: many

CDR3: CASRSGTNFYNSPLHF
DNA: TGTGCCAGCAGATCCGGGACAAATTTCTATAATTCACCCCTCCACTTT
V: TRBV2
J: TRBJ1-6
D: -
size: many

CDR3: CASLNRAGNTIYF
DNA: TGTGCCAGCTTGAACAGGGCTGGAAACACCATATATTTT
V: TRBV7-9
J: TRBJ1-3
D: -
size: many

CDR3: CASSLDAENYGYTF
DNA: TGTGCCAGCAGCTTAGATGCGGAAAACTATGGCTACACCTTC
V: TRBV7-8
J: TRBJ1-2
D: -
size: -

CDR3: CASSGWTGDEQYF
DNA: TGCGCCAGCAGTGGGTGGACAGGGGACGAGCAGTACTTC
V: TRBV10-2
J: TRBJ2-7
D: TRBD1
size: few

CDR3: CARPGGGGSYNNQPQHF
DNA: TGCGCCAGGCCTGGGGGAGGGGGCAGTTATAACAATCAGCCCCAGCATTTT
V: TRBV5-1
J: TRBJ1-5
D: TRBD1
size: -

CDR3: CASSLLAGDPHEQYF
DNA: TGTGCCAGCAGCTTATTAGCGGGAGATCCCCACGAGCAGTACTTC
V: TRBV7-3
J: TRBJ2-7
D: TRBD2
size: few

CDR3: CASSLKTSGAYEQYF
DNA: TGTGCCAGCAGCTTGAAGACTAGCGGGGCCTACGAGCAGTACTTC
V: TRBV5-8
J: TRBJ2-7
D: TRBD2
size: few

CDR3: CASSSPVRGSSYEQYF
DNA: TGTGCCAGCAGTTCCCCGGTCCGGGGGTCCTCCTACGAGCAGTACTTC
V: TRBV28
J: TRBJ2-7
D: -
size: many

CDR3: CASSVATSGNTGELFF
DNA: TGTGCCAGCAGCGTAGCGACTAGCGGCAACACCGGGGAGCTGTTTTTT
V: TRBV9
J: TRBJ2-2
D: TRBD2
size: few

CDR3: CASRLLAGGPDEQFF
DNA: TGTGCCAGCAGGCTACTAGCGGGGGGGCCGGATGAGCAGTTCTTC
V: TRBV12-3/TRBV12-4
J: TRBJ2-1
D: TRBD2
size: many

CDR3: CASSYDRSITGELFF
DNA: TGTGCCAGCAGTTACGACCGGTCAATCACCGGGGAGCTGTTTTTT
V: TRBV6-5
J: TRBJ2-2
D: -
size: many

CDR3: CASSFRQGNVINGYTF
DNA: TGTGCCAGCAGTTTCCGACAGGGGAATGTGATCAATGGCTACACCTTC
V: TRBV5-6
J: TRBJ1-2
D: TRBD1
size: -

CDR3: CASSRGGQDSYEQYF
DNA: TGTGCCAGCAGCCGGGGAGGACAGGACTCCTACGAGCAGTACTTC
V: TRBV5-6
J: TRBJ2-7
D: -
size: -

CDR3: CASSYSGVNYGYTF
DNA: TGTGCCAGCAGTTACTCGGGGGTGAACTATGGCTACACCTTC
V: TRBV6-6
J: TRBJ1-2
D: -
size: many

CDR3: CASSSGQEFYGYTF
DNA: TGTGCCAGCAGCTCCGGACAGGAATTCTATGGCTACACCTTC
V: TRBV7-9
J: TRBJ1-2
D: TRBD1
size: -

CDR3: CASSSHTGNQPQHF
DNA: TGTGCCAGCAGTTCCCACACGGGAAATCAGCCCCAGCATTTT
V: TRBV6-1
J: TRBJ1-5
D: -
size: many

CDR3: CASSFSVQETQYF
DNA: TGTGCCAGCAGTTTCAGTGTACAAGAGACCCAGTACTTC
V: TRBV12-3/TRBV12-4
J: TRBJ2-5
D: -
size: few

CDR3: CASSLATSGETQYF
DNA: TGTGCTAGCAGCTTAGCGACTAGCGGGGAGACCCAGTACTTC
V: TRBV7-7
J: TRBJ2-5
D: TRBD2
size: many

CDR3: CASGLAGTGGKYGYTF
DNA: TGTGCTAGTGGTTTGGCCGGGACAGGGGGAAAATATGGCTACACCTTC
V: TRBV12-5
J: TRBJ1-2
D: TRBD1
size: many

CDR3: CASSPLLRKRQFF
DNA: TGTGCCAGCAGCCCACTCCTCCGCAAGCGGCAGTTCTTC
V: TRBV2
J: TRBJ2-1
D: -
size: many

CDR3: CASSPPGGMYEQYF
DNA: TGTGCCAGCAGCCCTCCGGGGGGAATGTACGAGCAGTACTTC
V: TRBV9
J: TRBJ2-7
D: TRBD2
size: few